The clone carrying this T cell receptor (beta chain) has more than one count but fewer than ten. Its antigen is currently unknown. This entry is derived from a study of T cell responses to AZD1222 COVID-19 vaccine. The assay was immunoSEQ multiplex PCR, and TCRdb's table has in-frame clones only and misses some. Here the sample spans some 250,000 clones, 94% being singletons. Second-dose schedules of about 4 or about 12 weeks were combined. The CDR3 is 15 amino acids. Trimming removed 3 bases at V and 8 bases at J, with 20 bases between. Germline loops: CDR1 SGDLS, CDR2 YYNGEE. Study-wide results and caveats: Regions 160-218 and 743-854 dominated among vaccine-associated CD4 TCRs spanning spike. Clonal diversity was possibly underestimated, and white British individuals and females predominated among donors. It was only a handful of AZD1222 recipients who were seropositive at baseline.

The chain carries TRBV9 and TRBJ1-2; maybe TRBD1 (5 bases). Source: peripheral blood, taken 28 days after the second AZD1222 dose. The receptor was derived from an adult who received the AZD1222 COVID-19 vaccine. CDR3 loop: CASSGWEQDARGYTF. The CDR3 DNA reads TGTGCCAGCAGCGGCTGGGAACAGGACGCACGAGGCTACACCTTC.